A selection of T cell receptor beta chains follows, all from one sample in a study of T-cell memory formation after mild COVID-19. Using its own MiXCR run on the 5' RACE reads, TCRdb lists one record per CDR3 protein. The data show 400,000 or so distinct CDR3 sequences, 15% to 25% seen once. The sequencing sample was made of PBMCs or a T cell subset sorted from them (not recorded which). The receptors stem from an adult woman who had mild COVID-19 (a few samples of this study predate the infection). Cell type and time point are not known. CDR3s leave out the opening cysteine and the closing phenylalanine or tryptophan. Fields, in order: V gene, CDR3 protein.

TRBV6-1 ASSEVGGRSYEQY
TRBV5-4 ASSFKERTNTEAF
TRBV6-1 ASISSFRGDEQY
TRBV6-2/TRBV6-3 ASYRDGSASGGYEQY
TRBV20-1 SASYGGNEQY
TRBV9 ASSVIRLAGKLETQY
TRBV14 ASSQGIYNEQF
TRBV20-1 SASRTFQETQY
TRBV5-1 ASSLGQDYGYT
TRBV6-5 ASSPLLKNIQY
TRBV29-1 SVESVDNEQF
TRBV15 ATSRVPSVRVSDTQY
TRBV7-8 ASSSALRQGGQPQH
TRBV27 ASSPTGRKQPQH
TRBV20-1 SALQGLGTEAF
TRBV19 ASAGSYEQY
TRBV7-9 ASSSGLAGLYEQY
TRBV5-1 ASSLDGSEEAQY
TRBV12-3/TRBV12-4 ASSSSRTSSSYEQY
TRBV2 ATSSGQTQNNEQF
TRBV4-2 ASSQAAGTGYEQY
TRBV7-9 ARSSHTQY
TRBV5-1 ASSSGTGGSTEAF
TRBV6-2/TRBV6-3 ASSTTSGVSYEQY
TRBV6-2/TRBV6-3 ASSPDGSEQY
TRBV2 ASSDNGLATEQY
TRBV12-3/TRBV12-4 ASSLQGIPGD
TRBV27 ASSAQGLLGYT
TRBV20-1 SAHEIH
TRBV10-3 AIRNRGVDTEAF
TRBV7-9 ASSQLGRMNTEAF
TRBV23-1 ASRDSPGGETQY
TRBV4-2 ASSQVIAGGSTDTQY
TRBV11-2 ASSRDPSTDTQY